These 19 T cell receptor beta chains originate from one sample sequenced in a study of blood T cells in healthy people across ages. A second about 7 to 11 cycle PCR used barcoded and J-beta primers. TCRdb analysed the 5' RACE reads with MiXCR anew, one entry per CDR3 protein. The sample has 2 million or so distinct CDR3 sequences; around 48% are singletons. Sequencing was carried out using blood. The receptors shown here come from a woman aged 40 to 55 in good health.

This rearrangement joins TRBV7-2 to TRBJ1-5; 8 bases are a match to TRBD1. CDR3 length: 14 amino acids. V lost 5 bases, J lost 3 bases, and 3 bases stayed unmatched. CDR1 and CDR2 from the germline V gene are SGHTA and FQGNSA. DNA for the CDR3: TGTGCCAGCAGCCGGACAGGGTTCAATCAGCCCCAGCATTTT. It specifies CASSRTGFNQPQHF.

This rearrangement joins TRBV4-2 to TRBJ2-7, with unresolved D. Per germline, CDR1 LGHNA and CDR2 YNFKEQ. V lost 4 bases and J 2 bases, leaving 24 bases between the germline ends. The CDR3 contains 18 residues. The DNA for the CDR3 is TGTGCCAGCAGCCCAAAAGACGTAATAGGGCCCGACACCTACGAGCAGTACTTC. Its translation is CASSPKDVIGPDTYEQYF.

The chain joins TRBV12-3 or TRBV12-4 to TRBJ2-3; D ambiguous. With 7 bases removed from V and 1 base from J, the gap between germline ends came to 12 bases. CDR3 length: 14 residues. This CDR3 reads CASMVVVRTDTQYF. The CDR3, as DNA: TGTGCCAGCATGGTAGTCGTCCGCACAGATACGCAGTATTTT.

A single count supports this clonotype. V usage is TRBV12-3 or TRBV12-4 and J usage is TRBJ2-5, with TRBD2 matching 8 bases. The better agreement between TRBJ2-7 and the DNA end casts doubt on the J call. This CDR3 region has 15 residues. As DNA, the CDR3 is TGTGCCAGCGCCGGGGGGGGCGGCCCCACCTACGAGCAGTACTTC. Translation gives CASAGGGGPTYEQYF.

This sequence joins TRBV12-3 or TRBV12-4 and TRBJ1-2, with a tentative D call TRBD1 (6 bases). The V gene lost 5 bases and the J gene lost 7 bases, with 17 bases spanning the gap. The length of the CDR3 is 14 residues. CDR3 sequence: CASSPGQGNTGYTF. DNA of the CDR3: TGTGCCAGCAGTCCGGGGCAGGGGAACACTGGCTACACCTTC.

V usage is TRBV28 and J usage is TRBJ1-2; the D is unclear. CDR1 MDHEN and CDR2 SYDVKM come from the germline V gene. The CDR3 totals 14 residues. Deletions cut 5 bases from V and 2 bases from J, with 12 bases between. The CDR3, as DNA: TGTGCCAGCAGTCCCCCCAGCTACAACTATGGCTACACCTTC. Its translation is CASSPPSYNYGYTF.

The chain is built from TRBV2 and TRBJ2-1; D unclear. V was pared by 2 bases and J by 9 bases, with 11 bases between. The CDR3 is 13 amino acids. Per the germline V gene, CDR1 is SNHLY and CDR2 is FYNNEI. CDR3 amino acids: CASSEPGMTEQFF. In DNA form, the CDR3 reads TGTGCCAGCAGTGAACCGGGTATGACTGAGCAGTTCTTC.

The chain recombines TRBV20-1 with TRBJ1-2, with no clear D. Deletions cut 3 bases from V and 8 bases from J, with 10 bases between. The germline V gene encodes CDR1 DFQATT and CDR2 SNEGSKA (reference sequence). The CDR3 length is 11 residues. The CDR3 DNA reads TGCAGTGCTAGCCAGACGGACGGCTACACCTTC. Its translation: CSASQTDGYTF.

The chain has TRBV6-5 and TRBJ2-1; 8 nucleotides agree with TRBD2. V shed 10 bases and J 2 bases; nucleotides not matched to a gene: 4. Germline CDR1 is MNHEY and CDR2 is SVGAGI. The CDR3 sequence is 13 residues long. CDR3 region: CATRGGTYNEQFF. DNA for the CDR3: TGTGCCACCCGGGGGGGCACCTACAATGAGCAGTTCTTC.

V usage is TRBV10-3 and J usage is TRBJ2-1; TRBD2 is a possible D gene (6 bases). In germline, CDR1 is ENHRY, CDR2 SYGVKD. The CDR3 is made up of 15 amino acids. V shed 5 bases and J shed 4 bases, with 15 bases lying between them. The chain's CDR3 is CAISPTSREYNEQFF. For the CDR3, the DNA is TGTGCCATCAGTCCCACTAGCAGAGAATACAATGAGCAGTTCTTC.

V is TRBV21-1 and J is TRBJ2-5; TRBD1 reflects the table's D call only, with no check against the DNA. The J call may be incorrect, as the DNA end agrees better with TRBJ2-7. TRBV21-1 represents a pseudogene. This CDR3 region has 14 residues. Written as DNA, the CDR3 is TGTGCCAGCAGCAACCAGGAAGGGGAAAACGAGCAGTACTTC. Translation: CASSNQEGENEQYF.

This clonotype was observed a few times. The V and J genes are TRBV10-3 and TRBJ1-1; D gene unclear. The germline V gene has CDR1 ENHRY and CDR2 SYGVKD. The CDR3 extends over 14 amino acids. V was trimmed by 1 base and J by 2 bases, leaving 8 bases between them. CDR3 nucleotide sequence: TGTGCCATCAGTGAGTTCAGTACCAACACTGAAGCTTTCTTT. Its protein product is CAISEFSTNTEAFF.

The V call is TRBV12-3 or TRBV12-4, the J call TRBJ1-2, with 8 bases that match TRBD1. This CDR3 region has 15 residues. The junction had 10 bases not matched to a gene; V was cut back by 2 bases and J by 8 bases. The CDR3 loop reads CASSLPGLQGGGYTF. In DNA, the CDR3 is TGTGCCAGCAGTTTACCGGGGCTACAGGGGGGAGGCTACACCTTC.

This clonotype showed up just a few times. The chain is built from TRBV4-2 and TRBJ1-2; 7 bases are shared with TRBD1. Germline V CDR1 and CDR2: LGHNA, YNFKEQ. The CDR3 has 15 amino acids. Unmatched junction bases numbered 13, after V lost 4 bases and J lost 8 bases. Written as DNA, the CDR3 is TGTGCCAGCAGCCCACCCGAGAGGGGGCTACGAGGCTACACCTTC. Translated: CASSPPERGLRGYTF.

This clonotype was recorded once. J is TRBJ2-5 and V is TRBV2; D tentatively reads TRBD1 or TRBD2 (5 bases each). Germline assignment: CDR1 SNHLY and CDR2 FYNNEI. The CDR3 sequence is 13 residues long. V was cut by 4 bases and J by 5 bases, with 11 bases left in between. In DNA, the CDR3 is TGTGCCAGCAGTGGGTCGGGGACCGAGACCCAGTACTTC. The encoded protein is CASSGSGTETQYF.

The rearrangement joins TRBV28 to TRBJ2-5; D unclear. The CDR3 runs 13 residues. Germline CDR1 reads MDHEN; CDR2 reads SYDVKM. V dropped 3 bases and J dropped 3 bases, with 8 bases sitting between them. DNA for the CDR3: TGTGCCAGCAGTTTTAAGGCCGAAGAGACCCAGTACTTC. Translating it yields CASSFKAEETQYF.

V gene TRBV29-1 combines with J gene TRBJ1-2; D gene ambiguous. The ends were cut back, 2 bases at V and 5 bases at J, with 12 bases in the middle. CDR3 size: 13 residues. The germline gives CDR1 SQVTM, CDR2 ANQGSEA. CDR3 in amino acids: CSVEIGRYYGYTF. The DNA of the CDR3 is TGCAGCGTTGAAATCGGCCGGTATTATGGCTACACCTTC.

The V gene is TRBV12-5, the J gene TRBJ2-3, with 7 bases matching TRBD2. J gave up 4 bases and V 0 bases, and 10 bases lay outside the gene matches. CDR3 length: 17 amino acids. Germline CDR1 LGHNT, CDR2 FRNRAP. The CDR3 region is CASGLVRTRALPDTQYF. Written as DNA, the CDR3 is TGTGCTAGTGGTTTGGTAAGGACTAGAGCACTGCCAGATACGCAGTATTTT. Full variable domain (remainder filled in from reference TRBV12-5 and TRBJ2-3): DARVTQTPRHKVTEMGQEVTMRCQPILGHNTVFWYRQTMMQGLELLAYFRNRAPLDDSGMPKDRFSAEMPDATLATLKIQPSEPRDSAVYFCASGLVRTRALPDTQYFGPGTRLTVL.

This clonotype was observed a few times. The rearrangement uses TRBV4-1 and TRBJ1-2; 7 nucleotides match TRBD1. This CDR3 has 15 residues. From germline, CDR1 is MGHRA and CDR2 YSYEKL. V lost 1 base and J lost 5; bases outside the gene matches: 7. The CDR3 DNA is TGCGCCAGCAGCCAAGCGGGCAGGGGGGTATATGGCTACACCTTC. This codes for CASSQAGRGVYGYTF.